This T cell receptor (beta chain) was found in a study of blood T cell repertoires in COVID-19 (dated by TCRdb to about 2020). With regard to the full study: Samples covering the acute and convalescent phases of COVID-19 were provided by collaborators in the United States, Italy and Spain. The material from the prospective study consisted of cDNA or gDNA derived from T cells, B-cell-depleted T cells, or PBMCs. Deeply sampled blood TCRbeta repertoires from subjects exposed to, actively infected with, or recovered from COVID-19 were included in the dataset. A freely available public database, intended as a resource for researchers studying the immune response to SARS-CoV-2, is where the repertoires were released. Samples were obtained from the ongoing ImmuneRACE study (first 160 participants) and from 1,254 subjects provided by 6 global collaborators. Sample metadata almost always included a de-identified subject ID, COVID-19 status, age in years and sex. Where available, HLA class I and class II types were obtained from metadata supplied by the sample provider rather than from assay-based typing.

Collaborating institutions collected whole blood in K2EDTA tubes following their own protocols. For TCRbeta analysis, collaborators shipped samples in one of three forms: frozen whole blood, isolated PBMCs, or DNA extracted from either of those sample types. Findings and caveats that apply to the study as a whole: The quantity of clinical and demographic metadata differed by source and by participant and was supplied without curation.

TCRbeta CDR3 regions were amplified from genomic DNA using the immunoSEQ Assay, a bias-controlled multiplex PCR. Under the source paper's analysis protocol: The number of nucleated cells in each sample was estimated by amplification of reference gene primers within the assay. To quantify the absolute abundance of each unique TCRbeta CDR3 rearrangement, sequence reads were collapsed and filtered. Productive Simpson clonality was computed per sample as the square root of Simpson's diversity index over productive rearrangements. TCRdb took this table from immuneACCESS and kept in-frame rearrangements with V and J called. Such tables lack part of the clones; where checked against another copy, unresolved V genes explain under half of the gap, and the rest is unexplained. Clonal size and the V and J genes are those of that table, whereas D and trimming came from the DNA. Across this sample there are about 72,000 clones, with roughly 87% seen only once. Around 29% of the sample comes from the top ten.

V lost 3 bases and J lost 4 bases; the stretch between them is 4 bases long. The CDR3 starts with the cysteine, ends with the phenylalanine, and has 12 residues. Kept here is only the CDR3 DNA, which spans 36 bases and is read in frame from base 1. The germline V gene encodes CDR1 MRHNA and CDR2 SNTAGT. For this clone: Which antigen it targets is not known. No much larger clone exists at a distance of one base, and base qualities are not known.

The chain joins TRBV6-4 to TRBJ1-3, with the identity of the D gene unclear. The sequenced sample was peripheral blood. The source of this sequence is a man aged 50 to 60 with acute or convalescent COVID-19. The nucleotides are TGTGCCAGCAGTGAAGCGGGAAACACCATATATTTT. This yields the protein CASSEAGNTIYF.